The 21 T cell receptor beta chains given below trace back to one sample, sequenced in a study of blood T cell repertoires in COVID-19. Clones were read by immunoSEQ multiplex PCR, and TCRdb kept only the in-frame ones, dropping some. The sample yields roughly 380,000 clones, roughly 87% seen once. Sequenced input: peripheral blood. All receptors derive from an older woman with COVID-19, enrolled during active disease.

This chain joins TRBV6-5 and TRBJ2-3; D gene unclear. The CDR3 covers 12 residues. V gave up 6 bases and J gave up 2 bases, with 6 bases separating them. Germline CDR1 MNHEY, CDR2 SVGAGI. CDR3 loop: CASRTPTDTQYF. The CDR3 nucleotides read TGTGCCAGCAGAACACCCACAGATACGCAGTATTTT.

The chain links TRBV6-6 to TRBJ1-1; no definite D call. The CDR3 is 15 residues long. CDR1 and CDR2 from the germline V gene are MNHNY and SVGAGI (reference sequence). Trimming left V 4 bases short and J 4 bases short, with 16 bases between. CDR3 nucleotides: TGTGCCAGCAGTTCCGACTCCCCCGGTGGCACTGAAGCTTTCTTT. Translating gives CASSSDSPGGTEAFF.

The chain links TRBV9 to TRBJ1-6, with 7 bases identical to TRBD1. Germline values: CDR1 SGDLS, CDR2 YYNGEE. This CDR3 is 14 amino acids long. Losses at the gene ends were 5 bases for V and 7 bases for J; bases not matched to a gene: 6. CDR3 protein: CASSRDRLNSPLHF. In DNA, the CDR3 is TGTGCCAGCAGTCGGGACAGACTCAATTCACCCCTCCACTTT.

The J gene is TRBJ1-5, the V gene TRBV27; 11 nucleotides line up with TRBD1. There are 16 residues in the CDR3. J was trimmed by 4 bases and V by 2 bases; bases with no gene match: 4. Germline CDR1 is MNHEY and CDR2 is SMNVEV (reference sequence). The CDR3 region is CASSLVGQGANQPQHF. CDR3 nucleotides: TGTGCCAGCAGTTTAGTAGGACAGGGGGCAAATCAGCCCCAGCATTTT.

V usage is TRBV18 and J usage is TRBJ2-1, with TRBD2 matching 9 bases. V trimming: 3 bases; J trimming: 8 bases; junction bases outside the gene matches: 11. This CDR3 has 16 amino acids. The germline CDR1 and CDR2 sequences are KGHSH and LQKENI. CDR3 coding DNA: TGTGCCAGCTCACCGGGAGAGGGACTAGCATCCCATGAGCAGTTCTTC. This translates into CASSPGEGLASHEQFF. Full variable domain (missing parts from reference TRBV18 and TRBJ2-1): NAGVMQNPRHLVRRRGQEARLRCSPMKGHSHVYWYRQLPEEGLKFMVYLQKENIIDESGMPKERFSAEFPKEGPSILRIQQVVRGDSAAYFCASSPGEGLASHEQFFGPGTRLTVL.

V is TRBV7-9 and J is TRBJ1-1; TRBD1 agrees at 7 bases. Losses at the gene ends were 5 bases for V and 1 base for J; bases not matched to a gene: 7. CDR1 and CDR2 (germline): SEHNR, FQNEAQ (reference sequence). The CDR3 contains 15 residues. CDR3 in DNA: TGTGCCAGCAGCATCTACAGGGGAGGGAACACTGAAGCTTTCTTT. Its protein is CASSIYRGGNTEAFF.

CDR3 loop: CASSVGQGVSGNTIYF. The CDR3 DNA is TGTGCCAGCAGCGTGGGACAGGGAGTTTCTGGAAACACCATATATTTT. V and J are TRBV9 and TRBJ1-3, with 9 bases aligning to TRBD1. V was pared by 2 bases and J by 1 base, with 4 bases of the junction left unmatched. This CDR3 is 16 amino acids long. CDR1 and CDR2 from the germline V gene are SGDLS and YYNGEE.

The chain joins TRBV2 to TRBJ1-1; 9 nucleotides agree with TRBD1. CDR1 is SNHLY and CDR2 is FYNNEI in the germline V gene. This CDR3 contains 13 residues. V lost 5 bases and J lost 11; bases outside the gene matches: 9. The CDR3: CASSPQETGGAFF. DNA for the CDR3: TGTGCCAGCAGTCCTCAAGAGACAGGGGGGGCTTTCTTT.

The chain employs TRBV5-1 and TRBJ2-3; 9 bases are a match to TRBD2. This CDR3 spans 14 amino acids. Germline trimming cut 3 bases from V and 6 bases from J; bases unmatched to any gene: 5. Looked up from germline, CDR1 is SGHRS and CDR2 is YFSETQ. Written as DNA, the CDR3 is TGCGCCAGCAGCTCCAGCGGGGGGCGGGATACGCAGTATTTT. Translated, it gives CASSSSGGRDTQYF.

The chain joins TRBV5-1 to TRBJ1-1, with D uncertain. V was trimmed by 0 bases and J by 7 bases, leaving 16 bases between them. Germline CDR1 SGHRS, CDR2 YFSETQ. CDR3 length equals 15 residues. The CDR3 region is CASSLAPVGGSEAFF. DNA for the CDR3: TGCGCCAGCAGCTTGGCGCCGGTAGGTGGGAGTGAAGCTTTCTTT.

The chain uses TRBV23-1 and TRBJ1-1; 10 bases map to TRBD1. TRBV23-1 is known as an ORF, though its function is uncertain. V was pared by 11 bases and J by 7 bases, with 10 bases of the junction left unmatched. The CDR3 contains 13 residues. The CDR3 DNA sequence: TGCGCCGGCCGGGACAGGGGTTTTAGTGAAGCTTTCTTT. Translated: CAGRDRGFSEAFF.

The chain has TRBV21-1 and TRBJ2-7; TRBD1 is taken as the D call from the table, unchecked against the DNA. TRBV21-1 is an annotated pseudogene. The CDR3 covers 14 residues. CDR3 sequence reads: CASSKAQGANEQYF. The CDR3, as DNA: TGTGCCAGCAGCAAAGCACAGGGGGCGAACGAGCAGTACTTC.

This chain links TRBV6-6 with TRBJ2-1; D is possibly TRBD2 (6 bases). The V gene's germline CDR1 is MNHNY and CDR2 SVGAGI (reference sequence). The V gene lost 6 bases and the J gene lost 6 bases, with 9 bases spanning the gap. The CDR3 spans 12 residues. The CDR3 loop is CASSLGGNEQFF. The DNA for the CDR3 is TGTGCCAGCAGCCTGGGAGGCAATGAGCAGTTCTTC.

This clone was detected once. The CDR3 DNA reads TGTGCCAGTAGTCGGACCCAACCTTACAGGGTGAACACTGAAGCTTTCTTT. Encoded protein: CASSRTQPYRVNTEAFF. J is TRBJ1-1 and V is TRBV19; D is possibly TRBD1 (6 bases). V was cut by 5 bases and J by 0 bases, with 19 bases left in between. The CDR3 runs 17 residues. CDR1 and CDR2 from the germline V gene are LNHDA and SQIVND (reference sequence).

This chain connects TRBV6-1 to TRBJ1-5; perhaps TRBD1 as D (5 bases). The germline V gene encodes CDR1 MNHNS and CDR2 SASEGT. The CDR3 has 19 residues. V lost 2 bases, J lost 0 bases, and 20 bases lay in between. The CDR3 here is CASSENWGTGRYSNQPQHF. DNA of the CDR3: TGTGCCAGCAGTGAAAATTGGGGCACGGGGAGGTATAGCAATCAGCCCCAGCATTTT.

Only one count was recorded for this clone. The chain has TRBV10-1 and TRBJ2-5; 8 bases are a match to TRBD1. The trim removed 3 bases at V and 5 bases at J, leaving 8 bases unmatched. Per germline, CDR1 WNHNN and CDR2 SYGVQD (reference sequence). This CDR3 has 15 residues. The CDR3 region has the DNA TGCGCCAGCAGTGATCCCCAGGGGGCTCTTGAGACCCAGTACTTC. Its translation: CASSDPQGALETQYF.

Concerning this clone itself: This same CDR3 is encoded by further DNA sequences in the sample. This chain uses TRBV15 with TRBJ1-2; D unclear. Germline V gene data show CDR1 as LNHNV and CDR2 as YYDKDF (reference sequence). The length of the CDR3 is 13 residues. V gave up 0 bases and J gave up 2 bases, with 4 bases separating them. The DNA for the CDR3 is TGTGCCACCAGCAGAGACAGAAACTATGGCTACACCTTC. This codes for CATSRDRNYGYTF. Filled out from reference TRBV15 and TRBJ1-2, the complete variable domain reads DAMVIQNPRYQVTQFGKPVTLSCSQTLNHNVMYWYQQKSSQAPKLLFHYYDKDFNNEADTPDNFQSRRPNTSFCFLDIRSPGLGDTAMYLCATSRDRNYGYTFGSGTRLTVV.

V is TRBV15 and J is TRBJ2-7; 9 bases match TRBD1. The CDR3 is 15 residues long. The trim removed 1 base at V and 6 bases at J, leaving 7 bases unmatched. Per the germline V gene, CDR1 is LNHNV and CDR2 is YYDKDF (reference sequence). CDR3: CATSRAGTGTSEQYF. In DNA form, the CDR3 reads TGTGCCACCAGCAGAGCGGGGACAGGGACGAGCGAGCAGTACTTC.

This chain links TRBV5-1 with TRBJ1-2; 11 nucleotides agree with TRBD1. Looked up from germline, CDR1 is SGHRS and CDR2 is YFSETQ. The V segment lost 4 bases and the J segment 1 base; nucleotides outside the gene matches: 12. The CDR3 totals 18 residues. The CDR3 protein is CASSPMADRGLDNYGYTF. The CDR3 DNA reads as TGCGCCAGCAGCCCAATGGCGGACAGGGGGCTCGATAACTATGGCTACACCTTC.

The chain joins TRBV6-5 to TRBJ2-5; TRBD1 might be the D (6 bases). The CDR3 contains 15 residues. V lost 4 bases and J lost 2, with 14 bases in between. Germline values: CDR1 MNHEY, CDR2 SVGAGI. The CDR3 reads CASSSNRDTQETQYF. The CDR3 DNA sequence: TGTGCCAGCAGTTCAAACCGGGACACGCAAGAGACCCAGTACTTC.

The chain carries TRBV2 and TRBJ1-1, with D perhaps matching TRBD1 (6 bases). The ends were cut back, 7 bases at V and 1 base at J, with 13 bases in the middle. CDR1 is SNHLY and CDR2 is FYNNEI in the germline V gene. The CDR3 totals 14 residues. DNA of the CDR3: TGTGCCAGCACCCTGGCAGGGGAGAACACTGAAGCTTTCTTT. Translated: CASTLAGENTEAFF.